Listed here are 19 T cell receptor beta chains from one sample, sequenced in a study of blood T cells in healthy people across ages. A sample-barcoded 5' primer and a J-beta primer mix were used in a second PCR of roughly 7 to 11 cycles. TCRdb analysed the 5' RACE reads with MiXCR anew, one entry per CDR3 protein. The table has 1.6 million or so distinct CDR3 sequences, roughly 32% seen once. Sequencing was performed on blood. The receptors were sampled from a woman aged 25-40 years in good health.

About this clonotype: A read error may account for a junction end that differs from germline. The V gene is TRBV7-2, the J gene TRBJ2-7, with TRBD1 identical over 7 bases. The CDR3 spans 16 residues. Per the germline V gene, CDR1 is SGHTA and CDR2 is FQGNSA. The CDR3 loop reads CASSLALWQGVGERYF. For the CDR3, the DNA is TGTGCCAGCAGCTTAGCGCTGTGGCAGGGGGTTGGAGAGCGGTACTTC. The full variable domain, its missing parts supplied by reference TRBV7-2 and TRBJ2-7, is GAGVSQSPSNKVTEKGKDVELRCDPISGHTALYWYRQSLGQGLEFLIYFQGNSAPDKSGLPSDRFSAERTGGSVSTLTIQRTQQEDSAVYLCASSLALWQGVGERYFGPGTRLTVT.

The chain employs TRBV14 and TRBJ2-3, with D perhaps being TRBD1 or TRBD2 (5 bases each). V lost 1 base, J lost 3 bases, and 14 bases lay in between. Germline loops: CDR1 SGHDN, CDR2 FVKESK. There are 16 residues in the CDR3. Here the CDR3 DNA reads TGTGCCAGCAGCCAAGTTTTTGGGACCCCGACAGATACGCAGTATTTT. Protein sequence: CASSQVFGTPTDTQYF.

The rearrangement joins TRBV20-1 to TRBJ2-1; D unresolved. The V end lost 4 bases, the J end lost 0 bases, and 16 bases lay between the germline ends. The CDR3 has 16 amino acids. CDR1 is DFQATT and CDR2 is SNEGSKA in the germline V gene (reference sequence). This chain's CDR3 is CSANFFVGPSYNEQFF. CDR3 coding DNA: TGCAGTGCTAACTTCTTCGTAGGGCCCTCCTACAATGAGCAGTTCTTC.

The rearrangement uses TRBV5-1 and TRBJ1-4, with D possibly matching TRBD1 (6 bases). V was shortened by 2 bases and J by 3 bases, with 14 bases between the two germline ends. The CDR3 totals 16 residues. Germline loops: CDR1 SGHRS, CDR2 YFSETQ. In nucleotides, the CDR3 is TGCGCCAGCAGCTTTGGGGGCAGTTTGGCTAATGAAAAACTGTTTTTT. Protein product: CASSFGGSLANEKLFF. The full variable domain, rest sourced from reference TRBV5-1 and TRBJ1-4, is KAGVTQTPRYLIKTRGQQVTLSCSPISGHRSVSWYQQTPGQGLQFLFEYFSETQRNKGNFPGRFSGRQFSNSRSEMNVSTLELGDSALYLCASSFGGSLANEKLFFGSGTQLSVL.

The chain carries TRBV30 and TRBJ1-4, with D uncertain. The CDR3 spans 13 residues. The germline CDR1 and CDR2 sequences are GTSNPN and SVGIG (reference sequence). V dropped 1 base and J dropped 1 base, with 4 bases sitting between them. The CDR3 DNA follows: TGTGCCTGGAGTGCTAAAACTAATGAAAAACTGTTTTTT. Translated, it gives CAWSAKTNEKLFF.

The chain joins TRBV13 to TRBJ1-3; possibly TRBD1 for D (6 bases). Trimming stripped 6 bases from V and 2 bases from J, with 17 bases between. From germline, CDR1 is PRHDT and CDR2 FYEKMQ (reference sequence). This CDR3 has 16 residues. CDR3 residues: CASRKEGVGAGNTIYF. CDR3 coding DNA: TGTGCCAGCAGGAAGGAGGGGGTGGGAGCTGGAAACACCATATATTTT.

Only one count was recorded for this clonotype. The chain recombines TRBV29-1 with TRBJ2-4, with 8 positions matching TRBD2. Germline V gene data show CDR1 as SQVTM and CDR2 as ANQGSEA. V shed 1 base and J 8 bases; nucleotides not matched to a gene: 13. The CDR3 totals 16 residues. CDR3 protein: CSVEVGGGSAGDIQYF. The CDR3 DNA sequence: TGCAGCGTTGAAGTCGGGGGGGGCTCCGCAGGTGACATTCAGTACTTC. Together with reference TRBV29-1 and TRBJ2-4, the CDR3 gives the full variable domain: SAVISQKPSRDICQRGTSLTIQCQVDSQVTMMFWYRQQPGQSLTLIATANQGSEATYESGFVIDKFPISRPNLTFSTLTVSNMSPEDSSIYLCSVEVGGGSAGDIQYFGAGTRLSVL.

The chain is built from TRBV5-4 and TRBJ1-2, with D hard to call. The CDR3 totals 12 residues. Germline V gene sequence: CDR1 SGHNT, CDR2 YYREEE (reference sequence). The V and J ends lost 3 bases and 8 bases respectively, with 11 bases between them. The CDR3 protein is CASSSATQGYTF. The CDR3 DNA is TGTGCCAGCAGCTCGGCAACACAGGGCTACACCTTC.

This clonotype has just a few counts. V is TRBV5-1 and J is TRBJ2-1; D is uncertain. The length of the CDR3 is 13 residues. V dropped 5 bases and J dropped 7 bases, with 13 bases sitting between them. From germline, CDR1 is SGHRS and CDR2 YFSETQ. The CDR3 region is CASRPRVTNEQFF. As DNA, the CDR3 is TGCGCCAGCAGGCCGCGTGTGACAAATGAGCAGTTCTTC.

The chain recombines TRBV5-1 with TRBJ2-1; 8 bases fit TRBD1. Germline CDR1 and CDR2: SGHRS and YFSETQ. Trimming removed 0 bases from V and 12 bases from J; junction bases left unmatched: 11. The CDR3 length is 15 residues. The CDR3 here is CASSLAASNRGVQFF. CDR3 coding DNA: TGCGCCAGCAGCTTGGCCGCCAGCAACAGGGGGGTGCAGTTCTTC.

The gene calls are TRBV7-2 and TRBJ2-7, with D possibly being TRBD2 (5 bases). TRBJ2-5 matches the DNA end more closely, so the J call is doubtful. CDR3 size: 15 residues. CDR1 and CDR2 (germline): SGHTA, FQGNSA. CDR3 sequence reads: CASTRAGSSRETQYF. In nucleotides, the CDR3 is TGTGCCTCCACGCGGGCGGGCAGTTCACGGGAGACCCAGTACTTC.

The CDR3 DNA reads as TGTGCCAGCAGCCGTCATGGTCAAGGCGGGGGGCCCGGGGAGCTGTTTTTT. Protein: CASSRHGQGGGPGELFF. This rearrangement joins TRBV4-2 to TRBJ2-2; 8 bases line up with TRBD2. The CDR3 length is 17 residues. V was pared by 4 bases and J by 6 bases, with 13 bases of the junction left unmatched. The germline V gene encodes CDR1 LGHNA and CDR2 YNFKEQ.

This clonotype was detected a few times. V usage is TRBV24-1 and J usage is TRBJ2-3, with 8 bases identical to TRBD2. CDR1 is KGHDR, CDR2 SFDVKD, per germline. V shed 4 bases and J 1 base; nucleotides not matched to a gene: 6. The CDR3 totals 16 residues. The chain's CDR3 is CATSDPTGGGTDTQYF. The CDR3 DNA reads TGTGCCACCAGTGACCCGACGGGGGGGGGCACAGATACGCAGTATTTT.

The genes are TRBV10-3 and TRBJ2-1; D possibly corresponds to TRBD2 (6 bases). This CDR3 comprises 14 residues. V was cut by 7 bases and J by 4 bases, with 14 bases left in between. CDR1 ENHRY and CDR2 SYGVKD come from the germline V gene. The CDR3 here is CAIKNPGTYNEQFF. In DNA form, the CDR3 reads TGTGCCATCAAAAACCCCGGGACTTACAATGAGCAGTTCTTC.

This chain links TRBV20-1 with TRBJ2-4; TRBD2 is a possible D gene (5 bases). V dropped 8 bases and J dropped 0 bases, with 11 bases sitting between them. This CDR3 is 13 amino acids long. Germline CDR1 reads DFQATT; CDR2 reads SNEGSKA (reference sequence). CDR3 sequence reads: CSTGSGAKNIQYF. The CDR3 DNA follows: TGCAGTACGGGGTCCGGAGCCAAAAACATTCAGTACTTC.

The rearrangement links TRBV27 to TRBJ2-3; tentatively, D is TRBD1 or TRBD2 (5 bases each). Germline CDR1 reads MNHEY; CDR2 reads SMNVEV (reference sequence). V gave up 6 bases and J gave up 0 bases, with 13 bases separating them. CDR3 size: 15 residues. CDR3 coding DNA: TGTGCCAGCAGGTGGCATGGGGACAGCACAGATACGCAGTATTTT. Residues: CASRWHGDSTDTQYF.

This clonotype has a count of ten or more. The V gene is TRBV4-1, the J gene TRBJ2-7; 9 bases match TRBD2. The germline V gene has CDR1 MGHRA and CDR2 YSYEKL. CDR3 size: 17 residues. Trimming removed 0 bases from V and 3 bases from J; junction bases left unmatched: 9. In nucleotides, the CDR3 is TGCGCCAGCAGCCAAGAGCCCTGGCGGGAGGGTGACTACGAGCAGTACTTC. Protein sequence: CASSQEPWREGDYEQYF.

The chain employs TRBV2 and TRBJ2-7; the D call may be TRBD1 or TRBD2 (5 bases each). CDR3 size: 13 residues. Germline V gives CDR1 SNHLY, CDR2 FYNNEI. V was cut by 8 bases and J by 0 bases, with 11 bases left in between. Written as DNA, the CDR3 is TGTGCCAGCTGGGACCCGAGCTCCTACGAGCAGTACTTC. Its translation: CASWDPSSYEQYF.

The V gene is TRBV30, the J gene TRBJ2-3; D not resolved. Germline CDR1 and CDR2: GTSNPN and SVGIG (reference sequence). CDR3 length equals 15 residues. Trimming pared 2 bases from V and 2 bases from J, leaving 14 bases between. In nucleotides, the CDR3 is TGTGCCTGGAGTCGGTCACGAGAGTACACAGATACGCAGTATTTT. It translates to CAWSRSREYTDTQYF.